This is a list of T cell receptor beta chains from one sample in a study of CD8 T cells in ankylosing spondylitis. TCRdb reprocessed the 5' RACE reads via MiXCR and lists one record per CDR3 protein. The data contain about 250,000 distinct CDR3 sequences, approximately 7.6% of them singletons. Input material: blood, either unsorted or a sorted T cell fraction (not recorded which). The receptor set was obtained from a female donor with ankylosing spondylitis or in good health (not recorded which). The CDR3 runs from the conserved cysteine through the conserved F or W. Fields, in order: J gene, V gene, D gene, clone size, CDR3 DNA, CDR3 protein. A D gene is named only where the DNA matches it firmly. Rows may omit the clone size; those that give it use once, few, many or a size class.

>TRBJ2-7|TRBV7-8|NA|many
TGTGCCAGCAGCTTAGGGGCCAGGGTCTACGAGCAGTACTTC
CASSLGARVYEQYF
>TRBJ2-5|TRBV7-9|TRBD2|few
TGTGCCAGCAGCTTAGCGACTCTAGCGGGAGGCGTGGAGACCCAGTACTTC
CASSLATLAGGVETQYF
>TRBJ1-5|TRBV12-3/TRBV12-4|NA|NA
TGTGCCAGCAGCGACAGTTTTGAGCGACAGCCCCAGCATTTT
CASSDSFERQPQHF
>TRBJ2-7|TRBV6-5|NA|many
TGTGCCAGCAGTTACTATAACAGGGTCTACGAGCAGTACTTC
CASSYYNRVYEQYF
>TRBJ2-3|TRBV3-1|NA|many
TGTGCCAGCAGCCACAAAATGGGAGTGGGGACAGATACGCAGTATTTT
CASSHKMGVGTDTQYF
>TRBJ1-2|TRBV29-1|NA|many
TGCAGCGTTTACGGGGAGGGTTCCTATGGCTACACCTTC
CSVYGEGSYGYTF
>TRBJ2-1|TRBV20-1|NA|many
TGCAGTGCTAGTACGCGCTCGGGGTACAATGAGCAGTTCTTC
CSASTRSGYNEQFF
>TRBJ1-5|TRBV12-3/TRBV12-4|NA|many
TGTGCCAGCACAAAAGACACGGAAAATCAGCCCCAGCATTTT
CASTKDTENQPQHF
>TRBJ2-7|TRBV29-1|TRBD2|many
TGCAGCGTCGGGACTAGCGGGGTCCACGAGCAGTACTTC
CSVGTSGVHEQYF
>TRBJ2-3|TRBV12-3/TRBV12-4|NA|many
TGTGCCAGCATGAGGTTAGCTCTAACGCAGTATTTT
CASMRLALTQYF
>TRBJ2-7|TRBV20-1|NA|many
TGCAGTGCTAGAAAAGCGGGCAGCTACGAGCAGTACTTC
CSARKAGSYEQYF
>TRBJ2-7|TRBV7-9|NA|NA
TGTGCCAGCAGCCTTACCCTCTACGAGCAGTACTTC
CASSLTLYEQYF
>TRBJ2-5|TRBV6-5|NA|few
TGTGCCAGCAGCTCCGAGCGACTTGGCCAAGAGACCCAGTACTTC
CASSSERLGQETQYF
>TRBJ2-7|TRBV10-3|NA|many
TGTGCCACTTCAGGGACCTCAATCTACGAGCAGTACTTC
CATSGTSIYEQYF
>TRBJ2-3|TRBV10-3|NA|many
TGTGCCATCAGTGTAGACGTTAGCACAGATACGCAGTATTTT
CAISVDVSTDTQYF
>TRBJ2-1|TRBV12-3/TRBV12-4|TRBD2|many
TGTGCCAGCAGTGCCCGGGACTATGAGGATGAGCAGTTCTTC
CASSARDYEDEQFF
>TRBJ2-1|TRBV7-9|NA|NA
TGTGCCAGCTACCGGGACGCGAGCTACAATGAGCAGTTCTTC
CASYRDASYNEQFF
>TRBJ2-1|TRBV7-9|NA|NA
TGTGCCAGCAGTCTAGTCCGGGTAGGCCAAGACAATGAGCAGTTCTTC
CASSLVRVGQDNEQFF
>TRBJ2-3|TRBV24-1|NA|few
TGTGCCACCAGTGAGTCCGACAGAACTAGCACAGATACGCAGTATTTT
CATSESDRTSTDTQYF
>TRBJ2-2|TRBV20-1|TRBD2|NA
TGCTGTGCTAGAGGGAGACTAGCGGGAGTGGGCACCGGGGAGCTGTTTTTT
CCARGRLAGVGTGELFF
>TRBJ2-7|TRBV20-1|TRBD2|many
TGCAGTGCCACCCCTCGTATCGGACTAGCGAGCTACGAGCAGTACTTC
CSATPRIGLASYEQYF
>TRBJ1-1|TRBV3-1|NA|many
TGTGCCAGCAGCCAAGGGGGAGGGACGAGCACTGAAGCTTTCTTT
CASSQGGGTSTEAFF
>TRBJ1-2|TRBV7-9|NA|many
TGTGCCAGCAGCTTAGGCCGGAATAACTATGGCTACACCTTC
CASSLGRNNYGYTF
>TRBJ2-1|TRBV18|NA|many
TGTGCCAGCTCACCGGGAGTCGGCGACAATGAGCAGTTCTTC
CASSPGVGDNEQFF
>TRBJ2-4|TRBV5-1|NA|NA
TGCGCCAGCAGCAGGTGGGGGGACGTAGCCAAAAACATTCAGTACTTC
CASSRWGDVAKNIQYF
>TRBJ1-2|TRBV20-1|TRBD1|many
TGCAGTGCTACACAGGGGGTTAATGGCTACACCTTC
CSATQGVNGYTF
>TRBJ2-7|TRBV6-2/TRBV6-3|NA|NA
TGTGCCAGCAGCGTCCCGTGGGACCCGGCCCACCACGAGCAGTACTTC
CASSVPWDPAHHEQYF
>TRBJ2-1|TRBV18|NA|NA
TGTGCCAGCTCTTGGGGAGAGAATGAGCAGTTCTTC
CASSWGENEQFF
>TRBJ2-1|TRBV3-1|NA|few
TGTGCCGCAAGCAGGGGAGGGGGATACAATGAGCAGTTCTTC
CAASRGGGYNEQFF
>TRBJ2-3|TRBV6-2/TRBV6-3|NA|many
TGTGCCAGCAGTCGCGGGACGTCAGATACGCAGTATTTT
CASSRGTSDTQYF
>TRBJ2-1|TRBV27|TRBD2|many
TGTGCCAGCAGATCACCCGGGAGGAATGAGCAGTTCTTC
CASRSPGRNEQFF
>TRBJ2-7|TRBV7-6|NA|many
TGTGCCAGCAGCCCGAGGGGTGACGAGCAGTACTTC
CASSPRGDEQYF
>TRBJ2-2|TRBV4-3|NA|many
TGCGCCAGCAGCCAAGATTTTGGGGGTGGGGACACCGGGGACCTGTTTTTT
CASSQDFGGGDTGDLFF
>TRBJ2-5|TRBV7-8|TRBD1|many
TGTGCCAGCAGCGGAAGGACAGGGCGGCAAGAGACCCAGTACTTC
CASSGRTGRQETQYF
>TRBJ2-1|TRBV6-5|NA|many
TGTGCCAGCAGTTACAATGGGCTAGCGGAGGGGGGGCAGTTCTTC
CASSYNGLAEGGQFF
>TRBJ2-7|TRBV20-1|TRBD2|few
TGCTGTGCCTCGAAACTAGCGGGAGGATTCTCCTACGAGCAGTACTTC
CCASKLAGGFSYEQYF
>TRBJ2-1|TRBV5-1|NA|many
TGCGCCAGCAGATCCAGGGTCGATGAGCAGTTCTTC
CASRSRVDEQFF
>TRBJ2-1|TRBV2|TRBD1|many
TGTGCCAGCAGCTCCCCGTCAGGGGGCTCCTACAATGAGCAGTTCTTC
CASSSPSGGSYNEQFF
>TRBJ2-7|TRBV4-3|TRBD2|many
TGCGCCAGCAGCCACGGGACTAGCCGTCAAGAGCAGTACTTC
CASSHGTSRQEQYF
>TRBJ1-1|TRBV4-3|NA|many
TGCGCCAGCAGCCAAGATAGCCTAACCGAAGCTTTCTTT
CASSQDSLTEAFF
>TRBJ1-5|TRBV7-6|NA|NA
TGTGCCAGCAGCTTGAATGTGGGTTACGGTCAGCCCCAGCATTTT
CASSLNVGYGQPQHF
>TRBJ1-6|TRBV20-1|NA|many
TGCAGTGCCCTTTGGCGGAGGGATTCACCCCTCCACTTT
CSALWRRDSPLHF
>TRBJ1-2|TRBV6-2/TRBV6-3|NA|many
TGTGCCAGCACCCCCAGGGAATATAATGGCTACACCTTC
CASTPREYNGYTF
>TRBJ2-2|TRBV6-2/TRBV6-3|NA|many
TGTGCCACCGACCGGGGAGTGGCCGGGGAGCTGTTTTTT
CATDRGVAGELFF
>TRBJ2-1|TRBV6-2/TRBV6-3|NA|NA
TGTGCCAGCGGACTCTCCTCCAACAATGAGCAGTTCTTC
CASGLSSNNEQFF
>TRBJ1-5|TRBV20-1|TRBD1|many
TGCAGTGCTAACTCGGACAGGGGTCAGCCCCAGCATTTT
CSANSDRGQPQHF
>TRBJ2-2|TRBV2|TRBD2|many
TGTGCCAGCAGTGGGACTAGCGGGCCTAACACCGGGGAGCTGTTTTTT
CASSGTSGPNTGELFF
>TRBJ1-2|TRBV15|TRBD1|many
TGTGCCACCAGCAGAGATACAGGGGGCGCTTACTATGGCTACACCTTC
CATSRDTGGAYYGYTF
>TRBJ1-5|TRBV20-1|NA|NA
TGCAGTGCTAGAGAGGGTAATGCCAATCAGCCCCAGCATTTT
CSAREGNANQPQHF
>TRBJ2-3|TRBV28|NA|NA
TGTGCCAGCAGTTCTGCTCGGGATACGCAGTATTTT
CASSSARDTQYF
>TRBJ2-5|TRBV29-1|TRBD1|few
TGCAGCGTGGGGGACAGGGATATCAAGACCCAGTACTTC
CSVGDRDIKTQYF
>TRBJ2-1|TRBV7-2|NA|NA
TGTGCCAGCAGCTCCTCCGGGGCCATTAATGAGCAGTTCTTC
CASSSSGAINEQFF
>TRBJ2-7|TRBV5-1|TRBD1|many
TGCGCCAGCAGCACCCAGGGGGCGCCGGACGAGCAGTACTTC
CASSTQGAPDEQYF
>TRBJ1-1|TRBV6-5|NA|many
TGTGCCAGCAGTTACAGAGGGCCTGGTGAAGCTTTCTTT
CASSYRGPGEAFF
>TRBJ2-1|TRBV6-1|NA|many
TGTGCCAGCAGTCCTGGGACACCCACAACAACACATGAGCAGTTCTTC
CASSPGTPTTTHEQFF
>TRBJ2-4|TRBV10-3|NA|many
TGTGCCATCAGTGATCCAGGACTAGCCAAAAACATTCAGTACTTC
CAISDPGLAKNIQYF
>TRBJ1-1|TRBV10-3|NA|many
TGTGCCATCAGTGAGTTAAGGGGTACTGAAGCTTTCTTT
CAISELRGTEAFF
>TRBJ2-5|TRBV24-1|NA|many
TGTGCCACCAGTGCTTCGGGGGTAGAGACCCAGTACTTC
CATSASGVETQYF
>TRBJ2-3|TRBV29-1|NA|many
TGCAGCGTTGGGAGCGGCACAGATACGCAGTATTTT
CSVGSGTDTQYF